This TCR beta chain was profiled in a study of PD-1 blockade in classical Hodgkin lymphoma. General study points: Possible causes of repertoire differences, disease activity or prior therapy, remain undefined. Similar baseline diversity was found in complete responders and newly diagnosed patients.

Stated time point: cycle 4 day 1 (C4D1), after 5 to 7 weeks of nivolumab. Relapses following autologous stem cell transplantation were seen in all patients, with brentuximab vedotin exposure varying. Of note for this clone: Its antigen is unknown.

Measured with immunoSEQ multiplex PCR; TCRdb has only the in-frame clones, and not every one. The data show 99,000 or so clones, with about nine tenths seen just once and around a fifth held by the top ten. This clonotype originated in a human donor with classical Hodgkin lymphoma. Sequenced here: peripheral blood mononuclear cells (PBMCs), sampled before the fourth cycle of nivolumab.

CDR3 in DNA: TGTGCCAGCAGCTTAGGCGGGGGTCAAGAGACCCAGTACTTC. Its translation: CASSLGGGQETQYF. The V gene is TRBV7-9, the J gene TRBJ2-5; TRBD2 aligns across 7 bases. In germline, CDR1 is SEHNR, CDR2 FQNEAQ (reference sequence). The CDR3 consists of 14 residues. V dropped 1 base and J dropped 2; count of bases not matched to a gene: 1.